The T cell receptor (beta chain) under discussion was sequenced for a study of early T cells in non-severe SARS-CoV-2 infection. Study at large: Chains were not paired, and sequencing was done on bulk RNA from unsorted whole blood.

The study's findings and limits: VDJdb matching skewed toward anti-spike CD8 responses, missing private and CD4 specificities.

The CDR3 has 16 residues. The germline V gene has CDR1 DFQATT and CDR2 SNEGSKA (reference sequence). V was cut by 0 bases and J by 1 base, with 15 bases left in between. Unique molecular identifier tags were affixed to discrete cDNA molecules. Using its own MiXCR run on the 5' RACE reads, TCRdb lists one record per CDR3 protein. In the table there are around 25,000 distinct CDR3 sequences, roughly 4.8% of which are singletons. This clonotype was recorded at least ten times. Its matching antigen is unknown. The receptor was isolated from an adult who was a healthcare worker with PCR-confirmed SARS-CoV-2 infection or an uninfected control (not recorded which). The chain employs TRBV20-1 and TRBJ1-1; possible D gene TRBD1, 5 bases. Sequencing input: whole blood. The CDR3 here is CSAREIRGWENTEAFF. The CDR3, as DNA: TGCAGTGCTAGAGAAATCCGGGGCTGGGAGAACACTGAAGCTTTCTTT.